This entry lists 19 T cell receptor beta chains sequenced from one sample in a study of cytomegalovirus exposure and HLA in healthy donors. The method was immunoSEQ multiplex PCR; TCRdb's version includes in-frame clones alone and lacks a portion of them. The data show over 150,000 clones, around nine tenths seen once. What was sequenced was PBMCs. These receptors were taken from a man aged 18-30 years in good health and CMV-seropositive.

V and J are TRBV9 and TRBJ2-5, with 7 bases matching TRBD1. V lost 1 base, J lost 2 bases, and 5 bases stayed unmatched. CDR1 and CDR2 (germline): SGDLS, YYNGEE. The CDR3 runs 15 residues. The CDR3 sequence: CASSVTTGVQETQYF. The CDR3, as DNA: TGTGCCAGCAGCGTAACCACAGGGGTACAAGAGACCCAGTACTTC.

This clone was picked up a small number of times. The chain recombines TRBV28 with TRBJ2-1, with 9 bases lining up with TRBD1. The germline gives CDR1 MDHEN, CDR2 SYDVKM. Trimming cost V 3 bases and J 8 bases; bases outside gene matches: 8. The CDR3 runs 15 residues. The CDR3 DNA is TGTGCCAGCAGTTTGCGGGACAGGGACGGGGATGAGCAGTTCTTC. Protein product: CASSLRDRDGDEQFF.

V and J are TRBV7-3 and TRBJ2-5, with TRBD2 matching 7 bases. Germline trimming cut 3 bases from V and 5 bases from J; bases unmatched to any gene: 6. This CDR3 contains 14 residues. CDR1 and CDR2 (germline): SGHTA, FQGTGA. The chain's CDR3 is CASSFPWTRETQYF. CDR3 sequence (DNA): TGTGCCAGCAGCTTCCCCTGGACTAGGGAGACCCAGTACTTC. Looking up the rest from reference TRBV7-3 and TRBJ2-5 gives the full variable domain: GAGVSQTPSNKVTEKGKYVELRCDPISGHTALYWYRQSLGQGPEFLIYFQGTGAADDSGLPNDRFFAVRPEGSVSTLKIQRTERGDSAVYLCASSFPWTRETQYFGPGTRLLVL.

The chain employs TRBV7-6 and TRBJ2-7; 8 nucleotides match TRBD2. CDR1 is SGHVS, CDR2 FNYEAQ, per germline. After removal of 1 base from V and 0 bases from J, the junction contained 2 bases not matched to a gene. There are 15 residues in the CDR3. Here the CDR3 reads CASSLEAGDSYEQYF. CDR3 sequence (DNA): TGTGCCAGCAGCTTAGAAGCGGGAGACTCCTACGAGCAGTACTTC.

This clone was recorded a few times. The chain has TRBV4-1 and TRBJ2-7; TRBD1 is a possible D gene (5 bases). Looked up from germline, CDR1 is MGHRA and CDR2 is YSYEKL. CDR3 length: 15 residues. Trimming cost V 4 bases and J 2 bases, with 15 bases left between them. The CDR3 DNA sequence: TGCGCCAGCAGCCTCACAGCCGCAGGGACCTACGAGCAGTACTTC. This sequence encodes CASSLTAAGTYEQYF.

CDR3 amino acids: CASSSQGDTQYF. CDR3 coding DNA: TGTGCCAGCAGTTCACAGGGAGATACGCAGTATTTT. The V call is TRBV6-1, the J call TRBJ2-3; possibly TRBD1 for D (6 bases). The length of the CDR3 is 12 residues. Germline V gives CDR1 MNHNS, CDR2 SASEGT. V was trimmed by 5 bases and J by 5 bases, leaving 8 bases between them.

This chain connects TRBV11-3 to TRBJ2-1, with D uncertain. The CDR3 has 15 amino acids. V was trimmed by 5 bases and J by 6 bases, leaving 17 bases between them. CDR1 and CDR2 from the germline V gene are SGHNT and YENEEA. The CDR3 loop is CASSPNAGIGNEQFF. CDR3 nucleotide sequence: TGTGCCAGCAGCCCCAACGCAGGAATAGGCAATGAGCAGTTCTTC.

The rearrangement joins TRBV7-2 to TRBJ1-5, with 9 positions matching TRBD1. The CDR3 sequence is 17 residues long. Germline V gene sequence: CDR1 SGHTA, CDR2 FQGNSA. J was trimmed by 4 bases and V by 1 base; bases with no gene match: 8. The CDR3 spells CASSLGGTGTVNQPQHF. As DNA, the CDR3 is TGTGCCAGCAGCTTAGGAGGGACAGGGACCGTAAATCAGCCCCAGCATTTT.

The chain employs TRBV5-1 and TRBJ2-1; 8 positions match TRBD2. The CDR3 runs to 15 residues. V lost 0 bases and J lost 5; bases outside the gene matches: 4. Germline loops: CDR1 SGHRS, CDR2 YFSETQ. The CDR3 sequence: CASSLAGTSDNEQFF. The DNA for the CDR3 is TGCGCCAGCAGCTTGGCCGGGACTAGTGACAATGAGCAGTTCTTC.

This rearrangement joins TRBV5-1 to TRBJ2-1; TRBD2 matches 8 bases. Per the germline V gene, CDR1 is SGHRS and CDR2 is YFSETQ. With 5 bases clipped from V and 7 bases from J, the junction kept 14 bases outside the gene matches. CDR3 size: 16 residues. The DNA of the CDR3 is TGCGCCAGCAGGGGGAATTGGGGCGGGACTAGGAATGAGCAGTTCTTC. Translating it yields CASRGNWGGTRNEQFF.

The V and J genes are TRBV6-5 and TRBJ2-3; TRBD2 agrees at 12 bases. The CDR3 has 16 amino acids. Germline V gene sequence: CDR1 MNHEY, CDR2 SVGAGI. V lost 0 bases, J lost 6 bases, and 4 bases stayed unmatched. This CDR3 is CASSYSLAGGLDTQYF. The CDR3 DNA reads as TGTGCCAGCAGTTACTCCCTAGCGGGAGGGTTGGATACGCAGTATTTT.

This clone has only one observation. The rearrangement links TRBV5-1 to TRBJ2-5; 8 positions match TRBD2. This CDR3 spans 14 amino acids. V gave up 3 bases and J gave up 4 bases; unmatched junction bases: 5. CDR1 is SGHRS and CDR2 is YFSETQ in the germline V gene. CDR3 sequence: CASSSGGGLETQYF. The CDR3 nucleotides are TGCGCCAGCAGCTCGGGGGGGGGACTAGAGACCCAGTACTTC.

The rearrangement links TRBV29-1 to TRBJ2-3; TRBD1 matches 12 bases. The germline CDR1 and CDR2 sequences are SQVTM and ANQGSEA. V lost 3 bases and J lost 0; bases outside the gene matches: 7. This CDR3 contains 17 residues. The CDR3 sequence: CSVEGQGATVSTDTQYF. In DNA form, the CDR3 reads TGCAGCGTTGAGGGACAGGGGGCTACTGTTAGCACAGATACGCAGTATTTT.

This rearrangement joins TRBV18 to TRBJ2-3; TRBD2 matches at 10 bases. With 5 bases clipped from V and 0 bases from J, the junction kept 5 bases outside the gene matches. The CDR3 runs to 16 residues. CDR1 and CDR2 (germline): KGHSH, LQKENI. The CDR3 here is CASSKGLASSTDTQYF. The CDR3, as DNA: TGTGCCAGCTCAAAGGGACTAGCGTCAAGCACAGATACGCAGTATTTT.

The rearrangement uses TRBV5-1 and TRBJ2-3, with TRBD2 identical over 13 bases. Losses at the gene ends were 7 bases for V and 9 bases for J; bases not matched to a gene: 5. This CDR3 has 13 residues. Germline V gives CDR1 SGHRS, CDR2 YFSETQ. The DNA for the CDR3 is TGCGCCAGCGGACTAGCGGGAGAGGACACGCAGTATTTT. This translates into CASGLAGEDTQYF.

The table lists this clone with a count of one. The chain combines TRBV2 with TRBJ2-7, with 7 positions matching TRBD1. V lost 8 bases, J lost 2 bases, and 15 bases stayed unmatched. The CDR3 consists of 16 residues. Germline CDR1 is SNHLY and CDR2 is FYNNEI. The CDR3 DNA is TGTGCCAGCCTGGGGCAGTCGAACAGGGGACCCTACGAGCAGTACTTC. Translating it yields CASLGQSNRGPYEQYF.

The genes are TRBV7-3 and TRBJ2-3; D is perhaps TRBD2 (5 bases). Trimming removed 2 bases at V and 2 bases at J, with 14 bases between. Germline CDR1 reads SGHTA; CDR2 reads FQGTGA. The CDR3 runs to 16 residues. CDR3 sequence: CASSLGVARTTDTQYF. In DNA, the CDR3 is TGTGCCAGCAGCTTAGGGGTAGCGAGAACCACAGATACGCAGTATTTT.

V is TRBV25-1 and J is TRBJ1-4, with D perhaps matching TRBD1 (5 bases). V was clipped by 6 bases and J by 4 bases, with 6 bases between them. Germline-derived CDR1 and CDR2 are MGHDK and SYGVNS. This CDR3 is built from 12 residues. This CDR3 is CASRTVNEKLFF. Here the CDR3 DNA reads TGTGCCAGCAGGACAGTTAATGAAAAACTGTTTTTT.

This sequence joins TRBV28 and TRBJ2-7; possibly TRBD1 for D (6 bases). The germline gives CDR1 MDHEN, CDR2 SYDVKM. Between the trimmed V and J ends, which lost 4 bases and 2 bases, there was a span of 6 bases. The CDR3 contains 12 residues. The CDR3 DNA follows: TGTGCCAGCAGTTGGACAGCCTACGAGCAGTACTTC. Its translation is CASSWTAYEQYF.